This TCR beta chain was captured by sequencing in a study of T cells of healthy individuals. In this sample, this clonotype turned up a few times. TCRdb called the 5' RACE reads again in MiXCR, with one record for every CDR3 protein. The sample has about 96,000 distinct CDR3 sequences, approximately 15% seen once; the top ten hold about 6%. The junction had 6 bases not matched to a gene; V was cut back by 0 bases and J by 1 base. The CDR3 is 17 residues long. Germline CDR1 and CDR2: LNHNV and YYDKDF (reference sequence). The clonotype originates from a human donor in good health. The chain couples TRBV15 to TRBJ2-5, with TRBD1 matching over 9 bases. Written as DNA, the CDR3 is TGTGCCACCAGCAGAGATACGGGACAGGGTTCCCAAGAGACCCAGTACTTC. Protein sequence: CATSRDTGQGSQETQYF. Complete variable domain (other parts from reference TRBV15 and TRBJ2-5): DAMVIQNPRYQVTQFGKPVTLSCSQTLNHNVMYWYQQKSSQAPKLLFHYYDKDFNNEADTPDNFQSRRPNTSFCFLDIRSPGLGDTAMYLCATSRDTGQGSQETQYFGPGTRLLVL.